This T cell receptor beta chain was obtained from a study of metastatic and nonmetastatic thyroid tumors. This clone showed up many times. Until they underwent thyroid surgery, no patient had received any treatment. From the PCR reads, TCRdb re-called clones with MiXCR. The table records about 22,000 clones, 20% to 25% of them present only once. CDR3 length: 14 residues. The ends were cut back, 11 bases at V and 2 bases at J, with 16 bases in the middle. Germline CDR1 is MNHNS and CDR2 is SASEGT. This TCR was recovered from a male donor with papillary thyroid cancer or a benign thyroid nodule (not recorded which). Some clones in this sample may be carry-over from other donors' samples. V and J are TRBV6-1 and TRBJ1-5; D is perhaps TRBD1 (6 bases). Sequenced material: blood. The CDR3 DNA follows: TGTGCCCAAACCCACAGGGTCGGCAATCAGCCCCAGCATTTT. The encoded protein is CAQTHRVGNQPQHF.